The entry that follows covers one T cell receptor (beta chain) sequence. Its antigen is not known. This entry belongs to a study of T cell clonotyping in hematopoietic cell transplantation. Study-wide background: Pretransplant recipient samples were taken after cytoreduction. Notes on the study in general: Without cell sorting, CD4 versus CD8 contributions remain unresolved. Broader posttransplant TCR repertoire diversity was predicted by graft donor and pretransplant recipient Inverse Simpson Index values.

Deletions cut 5 bases from V and 5 bases from J, with 6 bases between. Germline values: CDR1 SNHLY, CDR2 FYNNEI. This CDR3 has 12 amino acids. As to time point: recipient sample about 28 days before transplant, after cytoreduction. Method: immunoSEQ multiplex PCR; TCRdb's copy keeps in-frame clones and lacks some. Of 20,000 to 30,000 clones listed, approximately 80% are singletons. The J gene is TRBJ2-2, the V gene TRBV2, with D unclear. The sample in question was peripheral blood mononuclear cells, obtained before stem cell transplant. The TCR originated in a woman aged 55 to 70 with acute myeloid leukemia. Some clones in this sample may be carry-over from other donors' samples. CDR3 sequence (DNA): TGTGCCAGCAGTCTGGAGACCGGGGAGCTGTTTTTT. This translates into CASSLETGELFF.